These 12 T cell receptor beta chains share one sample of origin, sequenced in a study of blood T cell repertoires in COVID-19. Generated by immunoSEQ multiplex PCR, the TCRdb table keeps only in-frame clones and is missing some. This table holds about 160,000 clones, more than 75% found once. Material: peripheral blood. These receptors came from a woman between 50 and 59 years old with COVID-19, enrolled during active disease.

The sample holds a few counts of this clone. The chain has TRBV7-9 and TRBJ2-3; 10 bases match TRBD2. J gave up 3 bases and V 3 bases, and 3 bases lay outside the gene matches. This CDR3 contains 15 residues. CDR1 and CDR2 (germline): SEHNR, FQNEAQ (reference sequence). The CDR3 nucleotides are TGTGCCAGCAGCTTTACTAGCGGGGATACAGATACGCAGTATTTT. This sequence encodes CASSFTSGDTDTQYF.

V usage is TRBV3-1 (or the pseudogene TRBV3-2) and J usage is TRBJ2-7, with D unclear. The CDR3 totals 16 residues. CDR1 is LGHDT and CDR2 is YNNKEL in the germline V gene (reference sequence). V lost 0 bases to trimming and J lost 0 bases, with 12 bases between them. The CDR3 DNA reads TGTGCCAGCAGCCAAGATTCAGGCCTAATCTCCTACGAGCAGTACTTC. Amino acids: CASSQDSGLISYEQYF.

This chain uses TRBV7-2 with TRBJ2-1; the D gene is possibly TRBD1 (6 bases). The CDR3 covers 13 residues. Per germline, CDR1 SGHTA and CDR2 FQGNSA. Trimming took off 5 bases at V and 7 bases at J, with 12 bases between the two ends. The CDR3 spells CASSLGHLNEQFF. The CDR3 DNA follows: TGTGCCAGCAGCCTGGGACACCTTAATGAGCAGTTCTTC.

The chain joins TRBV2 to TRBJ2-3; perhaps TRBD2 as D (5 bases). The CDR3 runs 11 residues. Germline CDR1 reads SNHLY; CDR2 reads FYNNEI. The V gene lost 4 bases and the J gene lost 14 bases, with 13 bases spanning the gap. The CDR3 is CASSGARESYF. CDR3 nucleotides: TGTGCCAGCAGTGGAGCGAGGGAATCGTATTTT.

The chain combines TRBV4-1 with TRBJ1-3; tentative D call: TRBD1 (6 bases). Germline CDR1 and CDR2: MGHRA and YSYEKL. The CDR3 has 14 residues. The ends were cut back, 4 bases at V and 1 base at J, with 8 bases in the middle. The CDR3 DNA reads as TGCGCCAGCAGCCTGACAGGATCTGGAAACACCATATATTTT. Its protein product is CASSLTGSGNTIYF.

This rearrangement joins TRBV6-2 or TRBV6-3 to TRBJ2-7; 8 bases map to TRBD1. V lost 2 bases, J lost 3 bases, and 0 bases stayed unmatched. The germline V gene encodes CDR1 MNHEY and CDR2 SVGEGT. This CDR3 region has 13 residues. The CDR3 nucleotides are TGTGCCAGCAGTTACGGGACAGGCTACGAGCAGTACTTC. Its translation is CASSYGTGYEQYF.

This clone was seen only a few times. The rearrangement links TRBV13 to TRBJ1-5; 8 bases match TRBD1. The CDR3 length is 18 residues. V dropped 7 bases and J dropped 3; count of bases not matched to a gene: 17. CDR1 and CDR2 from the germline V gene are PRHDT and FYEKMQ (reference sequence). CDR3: CASTRTGIFVWDNQPQHF. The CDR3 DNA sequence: TGTGCCAGCACCAGGACAGGGATCTTTGTATGGGACAATCAGCCCCAGCATTTT.

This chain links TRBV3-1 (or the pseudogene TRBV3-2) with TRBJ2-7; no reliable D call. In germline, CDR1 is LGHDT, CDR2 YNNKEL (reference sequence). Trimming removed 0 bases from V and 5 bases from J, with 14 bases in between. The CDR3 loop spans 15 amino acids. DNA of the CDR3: TGTGCCAGCAGCCAAGAGCTCGGTTTCTTGGACGAGCAGTACTTC. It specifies CASSQELGFLDEQYF.

The CDR3 sequence is CASSIPQGASTDTQYF. The CDR3 nucleotides are TGTGCCAGCAGTATCCCACAGGGGGCTAGCACAGATACGCAGTATTTT. This rearrangement joins TRBV28 to TRBJ2-3; 9 bases are shared with TRBD1. V trimming: 5 bases; J trimming: 0 bases; junction bases outside the gene matches: 6. CDR1 and CDR2 from the germline V gene are MDHEN and SYDVKM. CDR3 length equals 16 residues.

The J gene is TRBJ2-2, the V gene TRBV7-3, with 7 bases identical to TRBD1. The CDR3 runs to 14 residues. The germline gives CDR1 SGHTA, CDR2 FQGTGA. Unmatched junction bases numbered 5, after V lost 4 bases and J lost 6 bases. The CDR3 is CASSSNTGAGELFF. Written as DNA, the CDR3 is TGTGCCAGCAGCTCTAATACAGGGGCCGGGGAGCTGTTTTTT. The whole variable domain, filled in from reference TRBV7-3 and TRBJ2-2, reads GAGVSQTPSNKVTEKGKYVELRCDPISGHTALYWYRQSLGQGPEFLIYFQGTGAADDSGLPNDRFFAVRPEGSVSTLKIQRTERGDSAVYLCASSSNTGAGELFFGEGSRLTVL.

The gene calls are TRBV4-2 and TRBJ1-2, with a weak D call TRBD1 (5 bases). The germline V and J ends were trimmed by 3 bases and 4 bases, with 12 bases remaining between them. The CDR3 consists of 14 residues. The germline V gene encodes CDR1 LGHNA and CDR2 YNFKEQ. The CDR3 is CASSQNQGGYGYTF. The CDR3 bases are TGTGCCAGCAGCCAGAACCAGGGTGGCTATGGCTACACCTTC.

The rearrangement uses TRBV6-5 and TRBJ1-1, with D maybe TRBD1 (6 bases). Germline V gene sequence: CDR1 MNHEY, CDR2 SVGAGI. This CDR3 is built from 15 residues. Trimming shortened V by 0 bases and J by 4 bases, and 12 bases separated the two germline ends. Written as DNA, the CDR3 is TGTGCCAGCAGTTACTCGTGGGGGCTGGGCACTGAAGCTTTCTTT. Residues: CASSYSWGLGTEAFF.